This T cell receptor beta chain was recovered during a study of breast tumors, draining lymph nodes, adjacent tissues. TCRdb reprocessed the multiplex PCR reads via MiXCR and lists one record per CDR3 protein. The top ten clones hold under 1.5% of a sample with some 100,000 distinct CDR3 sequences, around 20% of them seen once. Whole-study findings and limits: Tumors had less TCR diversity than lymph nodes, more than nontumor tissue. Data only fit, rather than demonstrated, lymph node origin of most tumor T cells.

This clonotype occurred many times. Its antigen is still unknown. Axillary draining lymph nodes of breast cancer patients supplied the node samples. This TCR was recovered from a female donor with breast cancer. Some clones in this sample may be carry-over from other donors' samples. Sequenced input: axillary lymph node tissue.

The CDR3 sequence is CASSVTGWAGELFF. The CDR3 DNA reads as TGTGCCAGCAGCGTAACGGGGTGGGCCGGGGAGCTGTTTTTT. The chain combines TRBV9 with TRBJ2-2; possible D gene TRBD2, 5 bases. Trimming stripped 1 base from V and 6 bases from J, with 10 bases between. Germline V gives CDR1 SGDLS, CDR2 YYNGEE. This CDR3 region has 14 residues.